The sequence of this T cell receptor (beta chain) was determined in a study of T-cell reconstitution after alpha-beta-depleted transplantation in children (dated by TCRdb to 2015 to 2016). In terms of the full investigation: The study quantitatively tracked T-cell immune reconstitution after TCRalphabeta/CD19-depleted allogeneic hematopoietic cell transplantation in children using TCR repertoire profiling.

In the germline V gene (reference sequence), CDR1 corresponds to GTSNPN and CDR2 to SVGIG. The CDR3 holds 16 amino acids from the cysteine to the phenylalanine. Just CDR3 DNA is preserved here, 48 bases in frame from base 1. At the junction V is shortened by 3 bases and J by 5 bases, with 23 bases in between. Libraries were built with PCR. Sequencing was performed on an Illumina HiSeq 2500. TCR libraries were prepared with molecular barcoding, using unique molecular identifiers to normalize TCRbeta repertoire quantification. TCRdb's own reprocessing of the public reads used fastp at Q25 and MiXCR and kept productive beta chains. Rows are combined by CDR3 protein, so each entry shows the most common genes and DNA. Across this sample there are fewer than 120,000 distinct CDR3 sequences, with approximately 10% seen only once. The ten largest clones add up to approximately 8% of the sample. Comments on this clonotype: Its recognized antigen is unknown. No base-level quality is on record; no much larger clone is a single base apart.

Sequencing used PBMCs from the stem cell graft donor, obtained from the stem cell graft. The chain couples TRBV30 to TRBJ2-7, with TRBD1 as a weak D call on 5 bases. The sequence was collected from a human donor who donated a stem cell graft to a child with acute lymphoblastic leukemia. The CDR3 here reads CAWSNMLWGGPNEQYF. The DNA sequence is given as TGTGCCTGGAGCAATATGTTGTGGGGCGGTCCAAACGAGCAGTACTTC. With the rest looked up from the reference TRBV30 and TRBJ2-7 genes rather than sequenced, the full variable domain is SQTIHQWPATLVQPVGSPLSLECTVEGTSNPNLYWYRQAAGRGLQLLFYSVGIGQISSEVPQNLSASRPQDRQFILSSKKLLLSDSGFYLCAWSNMLWGGPNEQYFGPGTRLTVT.